This T cell receptor beta chain derives from a study of a mutant IDH1 vaccine in newly diagnosed glioma. Study overall: Vaccine administration was initiated 4-6 weeks following radiotherapy alone, or with temozolomide cycles. There were approximately 60% males and roughly 38% females among treated patients, whose mean age was 40.4 years.

Time point here: week 11, during vaccination. A 20-mer mutant IDH1 peptide at 300 ug was injected subcutaneously with topical imiquimod. Details on this clone: No antigen is known for it.

TCRdb keeps only in-frame clones here, not all; method: immunoSEQ multiplex PCR. The repertoire consists of 25,000 to 40,000 clones, with 60% to 80% occurring once and the leading ten covering around 26%. Study-wide points: Pseudoprogression showed no apparent link to changes in top peripheral T cell clonotypes.

CDR3 size: 16 residues. The V gene end was trimmed by 0 bases and the J gene end by 4 bases; junction bases not matched to a gene: 7. Germline loops: CDR1 SGHRS, CDR2 YFSETQ. This chain joins TRBV5-1 and TRBJ1-3; 7 nucleotides line up with TRBD1. Sequenced here: PBMCs, sampled from a glioma patient whose treatment included an IDH1 peptide vaccine. This sequence originates from a man aged 30 to 45 with glioma. The CDR3, as DNA: TGCGCCAGCAGCTTGGCTAGCGGGGACAGAGGAAACACCATATATTTT. The encoded protein is CASSLASGDRGNTIYF.